The T cell receptor (beta chain) described here comes from a study of blood T cell repertoires in COVID-19. Participants had their cohort set by participant-reported clinical history. Here immunoSEQ multiplex PCR was the method, and the copy in TCRdb shows in-frame clones only, minus some. This sample has approximately 200,000 clones, with less than 85% found just once. The germline V gene encodes CDR1 MNHEY and CDR2 SVGAGI. CDR3 length: 15 amino acids. V was clipped by 6 bases and J by 0 bases, with 11 bases between them. This sequence joins TRBV6-5 and TRBJ2-2; D is ambiguous. This TCR came from a man aged 40-49 years who had recovered from COVID-19. The specimen sequenced was PBMCs or T cells enriched from blood (not recorded which). CDR3 region: CASSAGGANTGELFF. The CDR3 DNA reads TGTGCCAGCAGCGCTGGCGGAGCGAACACCGGGGAGCTGTTTTTT.